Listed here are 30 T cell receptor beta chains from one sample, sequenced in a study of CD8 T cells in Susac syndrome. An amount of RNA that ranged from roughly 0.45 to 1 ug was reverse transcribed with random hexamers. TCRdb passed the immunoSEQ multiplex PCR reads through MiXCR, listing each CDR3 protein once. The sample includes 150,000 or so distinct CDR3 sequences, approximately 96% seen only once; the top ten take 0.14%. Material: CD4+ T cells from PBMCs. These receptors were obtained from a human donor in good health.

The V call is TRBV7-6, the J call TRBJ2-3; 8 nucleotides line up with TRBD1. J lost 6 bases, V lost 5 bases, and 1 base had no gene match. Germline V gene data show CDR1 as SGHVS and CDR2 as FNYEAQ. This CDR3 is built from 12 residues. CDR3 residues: CASSRTGDTQYF. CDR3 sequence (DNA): TGTGCCAGCAGCCGGACAGGGGATACGCAGTATTTT.

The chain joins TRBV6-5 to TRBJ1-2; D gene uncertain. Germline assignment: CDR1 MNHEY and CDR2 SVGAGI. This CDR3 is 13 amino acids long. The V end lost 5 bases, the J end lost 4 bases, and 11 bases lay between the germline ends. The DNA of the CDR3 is TGTGCCAGCAGTCCCGTGGTTTCCTATGGCTACACCTTC. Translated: CASSPVVSYGYTF.

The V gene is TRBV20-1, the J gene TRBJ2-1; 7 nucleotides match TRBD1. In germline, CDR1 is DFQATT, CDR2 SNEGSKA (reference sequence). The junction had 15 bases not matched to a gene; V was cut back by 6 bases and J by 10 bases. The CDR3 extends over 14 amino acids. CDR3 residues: CSARDSIFVMEQFF. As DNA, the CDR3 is TGCAGTGCCAGGGACAGCATATTTGTAATGGAGCAGTTCTTC.

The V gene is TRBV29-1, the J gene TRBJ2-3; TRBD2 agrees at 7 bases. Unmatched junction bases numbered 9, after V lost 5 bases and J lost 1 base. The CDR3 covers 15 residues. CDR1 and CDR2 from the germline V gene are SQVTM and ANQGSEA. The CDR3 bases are TGCAGCGTTAGACCGCCGGGGGGAGGCACAGATACGCAGTATTTT. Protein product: CSVRPPGGGTDTQYF.

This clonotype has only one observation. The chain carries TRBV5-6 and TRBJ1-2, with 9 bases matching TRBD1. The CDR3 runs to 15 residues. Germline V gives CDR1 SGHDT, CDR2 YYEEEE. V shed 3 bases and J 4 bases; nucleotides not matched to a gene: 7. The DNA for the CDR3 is TGTGCCAGCAGCTCGTGGACAGGGGCCCCCTATGGCTACACCTTC. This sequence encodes CASSSWTGAPYGYTF.

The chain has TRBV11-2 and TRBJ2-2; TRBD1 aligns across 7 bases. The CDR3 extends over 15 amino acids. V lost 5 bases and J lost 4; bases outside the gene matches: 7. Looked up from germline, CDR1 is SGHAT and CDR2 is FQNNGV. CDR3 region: CASSLTGRGTGELFF. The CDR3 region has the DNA TGTGCCAGCAGCCTGACAGGGAGAGGCACCGGGGAGCTGTTTTTT. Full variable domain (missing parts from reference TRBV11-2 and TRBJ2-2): EAGVAQSPRYKIIEKRQSVAFWCNPISGHATLYWYQQILGQGPKLLIQFQNNGVVDDSQLPKDRFSAERLKGVDSTLKIQPAKLEDSAVYLCASSLTGRGTGELFFGEGSRLTVL.

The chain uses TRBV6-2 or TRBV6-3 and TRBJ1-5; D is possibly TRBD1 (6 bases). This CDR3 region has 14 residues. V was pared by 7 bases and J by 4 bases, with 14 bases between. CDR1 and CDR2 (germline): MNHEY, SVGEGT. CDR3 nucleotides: TGTGCCAGCAATACAGGGTTGGGAAATCAGCCCCAGCATTTT. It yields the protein CASNTGLGNQPQHF.

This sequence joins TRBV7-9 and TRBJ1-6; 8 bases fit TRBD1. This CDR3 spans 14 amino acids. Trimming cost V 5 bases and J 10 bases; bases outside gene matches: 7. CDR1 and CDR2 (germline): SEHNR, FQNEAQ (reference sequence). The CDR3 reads CASSPTGESSPLHF. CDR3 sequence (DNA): TGTGCCAGCAGCCCGACAGGGGAAAGCTCACCCCTCCACTTT. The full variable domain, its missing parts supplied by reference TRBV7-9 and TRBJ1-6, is DTGVSQNPRHKITKRGQNVTFRCDPISEHNRLYWYRQTLGQGPEFLTYFQNEAQLEKSRLLSDRFSAERPKGSFSTLEIQRTEQGDSAMYLCASSPTGESSPLHFGNGTRLTVT.

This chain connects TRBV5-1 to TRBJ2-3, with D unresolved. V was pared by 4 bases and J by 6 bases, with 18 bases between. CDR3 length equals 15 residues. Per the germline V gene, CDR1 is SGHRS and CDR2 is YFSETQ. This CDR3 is CASSRTHSLEDTQYF. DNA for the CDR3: TGCGCCAGCAGCCGGACCCACTCCCTTGAGGATACGCAGTATTTT.

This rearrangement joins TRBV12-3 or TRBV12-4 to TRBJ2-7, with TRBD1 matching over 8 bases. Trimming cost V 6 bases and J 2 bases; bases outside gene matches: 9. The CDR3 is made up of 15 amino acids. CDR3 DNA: TGTGCCAGCAGCCTTAGAGGGACAGGTCCCTACGAGCAGTACTTC. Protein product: CASSLRGTGPYEQYF.

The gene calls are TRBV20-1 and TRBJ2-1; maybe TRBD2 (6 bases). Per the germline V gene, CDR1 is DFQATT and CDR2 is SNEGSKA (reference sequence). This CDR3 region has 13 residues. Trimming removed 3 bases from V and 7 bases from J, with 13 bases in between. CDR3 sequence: CSARGDFHNEQFF. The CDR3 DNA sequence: TGCAGTGCTAGGGGGGACTTTCATAATGAGCAGTTCTTC.

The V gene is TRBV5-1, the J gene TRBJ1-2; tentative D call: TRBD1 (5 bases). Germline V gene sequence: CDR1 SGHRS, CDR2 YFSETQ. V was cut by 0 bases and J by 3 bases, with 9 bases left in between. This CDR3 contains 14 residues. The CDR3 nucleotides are TGCGCCAGCAGCTTGGAAGGGACGGACTATGGCTACACCTTC. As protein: CASSLEGTDYGYTF.

CDR3 in DNA: TGTGCCAGCAGTGGGCAGTCGCCGAGGGTTTTCAATACGCAGTATTTT. Translated: CASSGQSPRVFNTQYF. The V gene is TRBV28, the J gene TRBJ2-3, with D possibly matching TRBD2 (5 bases). CDR1 MDHEN and CDR2 SYDVKM come from the germline V gene. V was shortened by 5 bases and J by 7 bases, with 22 bases between the two germline ends. The CDR3 extends over 16 amino acids.

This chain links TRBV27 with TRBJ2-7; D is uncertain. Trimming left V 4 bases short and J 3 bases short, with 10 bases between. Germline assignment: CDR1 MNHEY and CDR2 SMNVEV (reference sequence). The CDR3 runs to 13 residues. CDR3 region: CASSSRPDYEQYF. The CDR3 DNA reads TGTGCCAGCAGTTCCCGACCCGACTACGAGCAGTACTTC.

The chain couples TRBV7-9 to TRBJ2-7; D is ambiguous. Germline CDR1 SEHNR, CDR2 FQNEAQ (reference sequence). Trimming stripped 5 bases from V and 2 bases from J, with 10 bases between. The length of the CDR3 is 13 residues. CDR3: CASSPTSTYEQYF. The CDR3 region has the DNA TGTGCCAGCAGCCCGACCTCCACCTACGAGCAGTACTTC.

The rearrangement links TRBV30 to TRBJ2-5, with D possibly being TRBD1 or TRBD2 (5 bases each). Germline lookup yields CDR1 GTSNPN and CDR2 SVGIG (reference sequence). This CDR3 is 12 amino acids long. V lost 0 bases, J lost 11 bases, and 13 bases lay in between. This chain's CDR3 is CAWSVLVGPQYF. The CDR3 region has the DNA TGTGCCTGGAGTGTACTCGTGGGACCACAGTACTTC. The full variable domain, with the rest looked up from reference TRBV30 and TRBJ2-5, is SQTIHQWPATLVQPVGSPLSLECTVEGTSNPNLYWYRQAAGRGLQLLFYSVGIGQISSEVPQNLSASRPQDRQFILSSKKLLLSDSGFYLCAWSVLVGPQYFGPGTRLLVL.

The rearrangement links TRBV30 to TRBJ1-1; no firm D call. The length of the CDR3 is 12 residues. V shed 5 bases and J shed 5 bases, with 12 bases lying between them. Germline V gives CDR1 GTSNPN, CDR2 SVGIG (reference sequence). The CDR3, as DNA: TGTGCCTGGGGACGTCTCAGGACTGAAGCTTTCTTT. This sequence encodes CAWGRLRTEAFF. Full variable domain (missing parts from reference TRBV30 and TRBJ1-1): SQTIHQWPATLVQPVGSPLSLECTVEGTSNPNLYWYRQAAGRGLQLLFYSVGIGQISSEVPQNLSASRPQDRQFILSSKKLLLSDSGFYLCAWGRLRTEAFFGQGTRLTVV.

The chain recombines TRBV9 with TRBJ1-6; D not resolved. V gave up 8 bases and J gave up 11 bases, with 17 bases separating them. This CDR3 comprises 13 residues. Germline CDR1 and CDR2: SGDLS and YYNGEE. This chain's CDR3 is CASSNTVSPPLHF. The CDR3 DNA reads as TGTGCCAGTTCCAACACAGTCTCTCCACCCCTCCACTTT.

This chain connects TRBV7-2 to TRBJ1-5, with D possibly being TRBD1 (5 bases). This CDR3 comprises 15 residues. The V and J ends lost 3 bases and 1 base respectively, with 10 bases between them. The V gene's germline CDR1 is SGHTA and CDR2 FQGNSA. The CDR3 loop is CASSFGRASNQPQHF. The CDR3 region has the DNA TGTGCCAGCAGCTTCGGCAGGGCCAGCAATCAGCCCCAGCATTTT.

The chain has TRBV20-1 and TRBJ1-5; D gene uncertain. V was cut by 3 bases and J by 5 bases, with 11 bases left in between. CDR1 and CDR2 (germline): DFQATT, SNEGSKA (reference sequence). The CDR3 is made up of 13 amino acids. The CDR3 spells CSASKQWDQPQHF. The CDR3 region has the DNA TGCAGTGCTAGTAAACAGTGGGATCAGCCCCAGCATTTT.

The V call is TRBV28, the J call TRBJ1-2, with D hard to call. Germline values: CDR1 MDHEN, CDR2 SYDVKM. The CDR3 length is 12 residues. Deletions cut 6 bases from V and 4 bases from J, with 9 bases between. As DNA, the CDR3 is TGTGCCAGCAGCCCCCCGGCCTATGGCTACACCTTC. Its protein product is CASSPPAYGYTF.

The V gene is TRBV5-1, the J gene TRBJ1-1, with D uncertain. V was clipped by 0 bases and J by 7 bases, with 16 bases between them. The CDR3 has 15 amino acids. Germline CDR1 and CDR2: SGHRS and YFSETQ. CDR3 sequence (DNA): TGCGCCAGCAGCTTGGCGGGCTTAGGGATTAGTGAAGCTTTCTTT. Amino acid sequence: CASSLAGLGISEAFF.

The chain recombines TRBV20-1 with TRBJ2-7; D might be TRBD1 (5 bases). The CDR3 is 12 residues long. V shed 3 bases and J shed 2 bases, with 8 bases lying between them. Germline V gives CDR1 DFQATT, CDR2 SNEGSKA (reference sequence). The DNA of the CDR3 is TGCAGTGCTAGCGACAGACCCTACGAGCAGTACTTC. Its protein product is CSASDRPYEQYF.

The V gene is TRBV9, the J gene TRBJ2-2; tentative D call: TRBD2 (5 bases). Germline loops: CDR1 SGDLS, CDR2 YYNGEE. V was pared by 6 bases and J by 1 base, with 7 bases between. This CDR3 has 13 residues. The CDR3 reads CASNGGNTGELFF. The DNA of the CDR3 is TGTGCCAGCAATGGAGGGAACACCGGGGAGCTGTTTTTT.

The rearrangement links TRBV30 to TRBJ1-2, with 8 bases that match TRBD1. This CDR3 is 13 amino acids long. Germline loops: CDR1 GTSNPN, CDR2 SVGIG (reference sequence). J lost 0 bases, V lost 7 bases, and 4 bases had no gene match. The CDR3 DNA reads TGTGCCTACGACAGGGGAACTAACTATGGCTACACCTTC. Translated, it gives CAYDRGTNYGYTF.

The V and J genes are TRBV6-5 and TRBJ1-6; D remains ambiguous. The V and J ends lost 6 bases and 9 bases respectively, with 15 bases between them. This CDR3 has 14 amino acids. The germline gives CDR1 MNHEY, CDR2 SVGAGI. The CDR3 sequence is CASSPGGRISPLHF. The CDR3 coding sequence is TGTGCCAGCAGCCCGGGTGGCAGGATTTCACCCCTCCACTTT.

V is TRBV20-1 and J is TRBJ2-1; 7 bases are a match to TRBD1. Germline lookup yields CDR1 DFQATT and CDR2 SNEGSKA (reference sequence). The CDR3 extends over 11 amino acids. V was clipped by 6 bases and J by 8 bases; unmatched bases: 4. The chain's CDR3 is CSARQGHEQFF. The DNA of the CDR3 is TGCAGTGCGAGACAGGGTCATGAGCAGTTCTTC.

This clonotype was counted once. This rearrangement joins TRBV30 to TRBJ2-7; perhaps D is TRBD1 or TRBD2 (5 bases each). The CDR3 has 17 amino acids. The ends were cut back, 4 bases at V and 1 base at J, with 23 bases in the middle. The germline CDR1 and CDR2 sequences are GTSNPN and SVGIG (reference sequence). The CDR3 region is CAWISPAGAHLSYEQYF. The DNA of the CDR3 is TGTGCCTGGATTTCCCCCGCCGGGGCCCACCTTTCCTACGAGCAGTACTTC.

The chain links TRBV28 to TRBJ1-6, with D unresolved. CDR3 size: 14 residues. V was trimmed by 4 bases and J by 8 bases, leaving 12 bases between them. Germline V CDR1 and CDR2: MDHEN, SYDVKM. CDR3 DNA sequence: TGTGCCAGCAGTTCGGGAGCCCCCGATTCACCCCTCCACTTT. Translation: CASSSGAPDSPLHF.

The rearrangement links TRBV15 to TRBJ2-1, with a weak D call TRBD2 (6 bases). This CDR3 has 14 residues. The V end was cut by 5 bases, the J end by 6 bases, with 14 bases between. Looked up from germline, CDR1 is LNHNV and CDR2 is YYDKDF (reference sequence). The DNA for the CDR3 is TGTGCCACCAGCCGCCGGGACTGGGGCAATGAGCAGTTCTTC. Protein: CATSRRDWGNEQFF.